Presented here are 30 T cell receptor beta chains from one specimen sequenced in a study of technical replicates of blood from a handful of donors. TCRdb keeps only in-frame clones here, not all; method: immunoSEQ multiplex PCR. The sample lists tens of thousands of clones, roughly 94% occurring once. The sequencing sample was made of T cells isolated from PBMCs. The source of these receptors is a human donor in good health.

This chain connects TRBV2 to TRBJ1-1; 8 bases are a match to TRBD1. Trimming cost V 5 bases and J 10 bases; bases outside gene matches: 15. The CDR3 spans 15 residues. The V gene's germline CDR1 is SNHLY and CDR2 FYNNEI. As DNA, the CDR3 is TGTGCCAGCAGTAATGAGGTCACAGGGGGGGTCGGAGCTTTCTTT. It specifies CASSNEVTGGVGAFF. Using reference TRBV2 and TRBJ1-1 for the parts outside the CDR3, the full variable domain is EPEVTQTPSHQVTQMGQEVILRCVPISNHLYFYWYRQILGQKVEFLVSFYNNEISEKSEIFDDQFSVERPDGSNFTLKIRSTKLEDSAMYFCASSNEVTGGVGAFFGQGTRLTVV.

The chain couples TRBV11-3 to TRBJ1-2; TRBD1 might be the D (5 bases). The CDR3 totals 16 residues. Germline V gives CDR1 SGHNT, CDR2 YENEEA. V was cut by 3 bases and J by 3 bases, with 17 bases left in between. In DNA form, the CDR3 reads TGTGCCAGCAGCTTGGTCAGGGCCCTAGTGGACTATGGCTACACCTTC. Its protein is CASSLVRALVDYGYTF. Looking up the rest from reference TRBV11-3 and TRBJ1-2 gives the full variable domain: EAGVVQSPRYKIIEKKQPVAFWCNPISGHNTLYWYLQNLGQGPELLIRYENEEAVDDSQLPKDRFSAERLKGVDSTLKIQPAELGDSAVYLCASSLVRALVDYGYTFGSGTRLTVV.

The rearrangement joins TRBV9 to TRBJ2-7, with 7 bases fitting TRBD1. Germline V gives CDR1 SGDLS, CDR2 YYNGEE. The CDR3 runs 16 residues. The V and J ends lost 0 bases and 0 bases, in that order; junction bases with no gene match: 6. CDR3 coding DNA: TGTGCCAGCAGCGTAGGGGGGACAGCGAGCTCCTACGAGCAGTACTTC. This encodes CASSVGGTASSYEQYF. The complete variable domain, with remaining parts taken from reference TRBV9 and TRBJ2-7, reads DSGVTQTPKHLITATGQRVTLRCSPRSGDLSVYWYQQSLDQGLQFLIQYYNGEERAKGNILERFSAQQFPDLHSELNLSSLELGDSALYFCASSVGGTASSYEQYFGPGTRLTVT.

The chain links TRBV6-5 to TRBJ2-7, with 8 bases that match TRBD2. V gave up 4 bases and J gave up 3 bases; unmatched junction bases: 2. The germline CDR1 and CDR2 sequences are MNHEY and SVGAGI. This CDR3 has 13 residues. The CDR3 DNA reads TGTGCCAGCAGTTCGGGGGGGATCTACGAGCAGTACTTC. It translates to CASSSGGIYEQYF.

This rearrangement joins TRBV4-1 to TRBJ2-7; 14 bases align to TRBD2. Germline CDR1 and CDR2: MGHRA and YSYEKL. The CDR3 has 17 amino acids. Unmatched junction bases numbered 8, after V lost 4 bases and J lost 3 bases. The CDR3 protein is CASSRGWTSGGLYEQYF. The CDR3 nucleotides read TGCGCCAGCAGCCGCGGCTGGACTAGCGGGGGGCTCTACGAGCAGTACTTC.

CDR3 in amino acids: CASSRRGLNIQYF. Here the CDR3 DNA reads TGTGCCAGCAGCCGGCGGGGGCTGAACATTCAGTACTTC. The chain joins TRBV11-3 to TRBJ2-4; TRBD2 is a possible D gene (7 bases). The CDR3 is 13 amino acids. Trimming removed 5 bases at V and 7 bases at J, with 12 bases between. Germline assignment: CDR1 SGHNT and CDR2 YENEEA.

This clone was observed a single time. The CDR3 sequence: CASRLADEQYF. In DNA form, the CDR3 reads TGTGCAAGTCGACTAGCCGACGAGCAGTACTTC. The chain recombines TRBV27 with TRBJ2-7; 7 bases match TRBD2. The germline V gene encodes CDR1 MNHEY and CDR2 SMNVEV (reference sequence). The CDR3 sequence is 11 residues long.

J is TRBJ2-7 and V is TRBV20-1; D not resolved. The CDR3 runs to 10 residues. CDR1 is DFQATT and CDR2 is SNEGSKA in the germline V gene (reference sequence). Trimming cost V 3 bases and J 6 bases, with 6 bases left between them. The CDR3 loop is CSASLGEQYF. CDR3 nucleotide sequence: TGCAGTGCTAGTCTCGGCGAGCAGTACTTC.

CDR3 in amino acids: CASSPGQRKNTGELFF. CDR3 nucleotide sequence: TGTGCCAGCAGCCCCGGACAGCGGAAGAACACCGGGGAGCTGTTTTTT. The chain is built from TRBV7-9 and TRBJ2-2, with D tentatively TRBD1 (6 bases). Germline assignment: CDR1 SEHNR and CDR2 FQNEAQ (reference sequence). The CDR3 extends over 16 amino acids. Trimming took off 5 bases at V and 1 base at J, with 14 bases between the two ends.

The rearrangement links TRBV4-1 to TRBJ2-7; TRBD1 might be the D (6 bases). V was trimmed by 5 bases and J by 2 bases, leaving 19 bases between them. Per germline, CDR1 MGHRA and CDR2 YSYEKL. The CDR3 is 16 amino acids. CDR3 sequence: CASSYSSGDIPYEQYF. The CDR3 region has the DNA TGCGCCAGCAGCTACTCGAGTGGGGACATCCCCTACGAGCAGTACTTC.

V usage is TRBV4-1 and J usage is TRBJ2-7; D perhaps matches TRBD2 (6 bases). CDR1 MGHRA and CDR2 YSYEKL come from the germline V gene. This CDR3 is built from 15 residues. The V gene lost 2 bases and the J gene lost 5 bases, with 16 bases spanning the gap. The CDR3 DNA sequence: TGCGCCAGCAGCCAATCCAGGAGGGGTATGGACGAGCAGTACTTC. Its protein is CASSQSRRGMDEQYF.

J is TRBJ2-5 and V is TRBV11-2, with D perhaps matching TRBD1 (5 bases). Trimming left V 8 bases short and J 1 base short, with 17 bases between. The germline V gene has CDR1 SGHAT and CDR2 FQNNGV. This CDR3 has 15 residues. CDR3 in amino acids: CASALWGQTQETQYF. The CDR3 DNA follows: TGTGCCAGCGCCCTCTGGGGCCAAACCCAAGAGACCCAGTACTTC.

The chain couples TRBV4-1 to TRBJ1-1, with D possibly matching TRBD1 (6 bases). The germline V gene encodes CDR1 MGHRA and CDR2 YSYEKL. The V end was cut by 8 bases, the J end by 1 base, with 11 bases between. CDR3 length: 13 amino acids. The CDR3, as DNA: TGCGCCAGCGGCTTGGACAGGAACACTGAAGCTTTCTTT. Translating it yields CASGLDRNTEAFF.

The chain joins TRBV11-2 to TRBJ2-7; D remains unclear. CDR1 is SGHAT and CDR2 is FQNNGV in the germline V gene. Trimming took 0 bases from V and 0 from J, leaving 9 bases between them. CDR3 length equals 15 residues. CDR3 coding DNA: TGTGCCAGCAGCTTAGAGAGTGAGGTCTCCTACGAGCAGTACTTC. Amino acids: CASSLESEVSYEQYF.

The chain employs TRBV5-1 and TRBJ2-3, with 12 bases that match TRBD2. J lost 6 bases, V lost 3 bases, and 5 bases had no gene match. This CDR3 is 15 amino acids long. CDR1 is SGHRS, CDR2 YFSETQ, per germline. This CDR3 is CASSSGLAGMDTQYF. The CDR3 nucleotides read TGCGCCAGCAGCTCTGGACTAGCGGGAATGGATACGCAGTATTTT.

This rearrangement joins TRBV7-3 to TRBJ2-1; 9 bases line up with TRBD2. The CDR3 totals 16 residues. Germline-derived CDR1 and CDR2 are SGHTA and FQGTGA. With V trimmed by 1 base and J by 7 bases, 8 bases remained unmatched. CDR3 residues: CASSLSGGGARNEQFF. The CDR3 region has the DNA TGTGCCAGCAGCTTAAGTGGCGGGGGGGCACGGAATGAGCAGTTCTTC.

The chain uses TRBV11-2 and TRBJ1-4; TRBD1 matches at 7 bases. CDR1 is SGHAT and CDR2 is FQNNGV in the germline V gene. The CDR3 has 14 amino acids. V dropped 5 bases and J dropped 6; count of bases not matched to a gene: 6. The CDR3 DNA follows: TGTGCCAGCAGCCCCAGGACAGGCGATGAAAAACTGTTTTTT. As protein: CASSPRTGDEKLFF.

The rearrangement links TRBV7-2 to TRBJ2-1; 13 bases agree with TRBD2. Germline V gene data show CDR1 as SGHTA and CDR2 as FQGNSA. The junction had 7 bases not matched to a gene; V was cut back by 5 bases and J by 6 bases. The CDR3 loop spans 16 amino acids. CDR3 region: CASSPPGLAGLNEQFF. The DNA of the CDR3 is TGTGCCAGCAGCCCTCCGGGACTAGCGGGGCTCAATGAGCAGTTCTTC.

The chain combines TRBV7-6 with TRBJ2-2; 7 bases fit TRBD1. CDR1 SGHVS and CDR2 FNYEAQ come from the germline V gene. The CDR3 totals 16 residues. Trimming cost V 6 bases and J 2 bases; bases outside gene matches: 9. Here the CDR3 reads CASSLNRQGNTGELFF. CDR3 nucleotides: TGTGCCAGCAGTTTAAATCGACAGGGTAACACCGGGGAGCTGTTTTTT.

The chain uses TRBV2 and TRBJ2-1; 9 bases align to TRBD1. Germline CDR1 SNHLY, CDR2 FYNNEI. The CDR3 has 17 amino acids. Trimming removed 5 bases from V and 8 bases from J; junction bases left unmatched: 16. In DNA, the CDR3 is TGTGCCAGCAGTCGCCATACCCGCGGGACAGGGTTACATGAGCAGTTCTTC. Translating it yields CASSRHTRGTGLHEQFF.

The rearrangement uses TRBV15 and TRBJ2-7; D may be TRBD1 (8 bases). There are 16 residues in the CDR3. Trimming took 1 base from V and 3 from J, leaving 16 bases between them. CDR1 LNHNV and CDR2 YYDKDF come from the germline V gene (reference sequence). As DNA, the CDR3 is TGTGCCACCAGCAGAGGGGGACAGGCGGGAGACTACGAGCAGTACTTC. This codes for CATSRGGQAGDYEQYF.

This clone appeared once. The rearrangement uses TRBV30 and TRBJ1-1; a weak D match, TRBD1 (6 bases). Germline CDR1 is GTSNPN and CDR2 is SVGIG (reference sequence). The length of the CDR3 is 12 residues. The CDR3 bases are TGTGCTCATTCTAGGGGGGGCACTGAAGCTTTCTTT. Its translation is CAHSRGGTEAFF.

This clone was seen once. The V call is TRBV29-1, the J call TRBJ1-2, with D perhaps TRBD1 (6 bases). The CDR3 sequence is 15 residues long. The V end lost 8 bases, the J end lost 4 bases, and 23 bases lay between the germline ends. Looked up from germline, CDR1 is SQVTM and CDR2 is ANQGSEA. CDR3 loop: CSPELATGSSYGYTF. The CDR3 DNA reads as TGCAGCCCCGAGTTGGCGACAGGATCCTCCTATGGCTACACCTTC.

This clone was observed once. The junction departs from the called germline gene at one end, perhaps through a read error. The chain joins TRBV6-1 to TRBJ1-3, with TRBD1 as a possible D gene (5 bases). This CDR3 is built from 13 residues. The germline V gene encodes CDR1 MNHNS and CDR2 SASEGT. CDR3 residues: CASGTASGSTIYF. In DNA form, the CDR3 reads TGTGCCAGCGGGACTGCTTCTGGAAGCACCATATATTTT.

The rearrangement links TRBV28 to TRBJ1-1; the match to TRBD1 covers 8 bases. Germline V gene lookup returns CDR1 MDHEN and CDR2 SYDVKM. The CDR3 is 12 residues long. J lost 6 bases, V lost 8 bases, and 5 bases had no gene match. CDR3 DNA: TGTGCCAGCGGGAAACAGGGGGCTGAAGCTTTCTTT. It is translated as CASGKQGAEAFF.

This rearrangement joins TRBV2 to TRBJ2-3, with 9 bases lining up with TRBD2. The CDR3 loop spans 16 amino acids. The junction had 6 bases not matched to a gene; V was cut back by 5 bases and J by 0 bases. Looked up from germline, CDR1 is SNHLY and CDR2 is FYNNEI. The CDR3 DNA follows: TGTGCCAGCAGTCAGCTTAGCGGGGGTAGCACAGATACGCAGTATTTT. Its translation is CASSQLSGGSTDTQYF.

The rearrangement links TRBV11-2 to TRBJ2-1, with 9 bases lining up with TRBD2. Germline CDR1 reads SGHAT; CDR2 reads FQNNGV. This CDR3 spans 16 amino acids. V lost 1 base and J lost 5; bases outside the gene matches: 6. The CDR3 here is CASSLAYSGGDNEQFF. CDR3 nucleotides: TGTGCCAGCAGCTTAGCCTATAGCGGGGGAGACAATGAGCAGTTCTTC.

V gene TRBV19 combines with J gene TRBJ1-2, with D tentatively TRBD1 (6 bases). V dropped 3 bases and J dropped 8 bases, with 10 bases sitting between them. Germline lookup yields CDR1 LNHDA and CDR2 SQIVND (reference sequence). There are 12 residues in the CDR3. The CDR3 nucleotides are TGTGCCAGTAGTATGCGGGGGCAAGGCTACACCTTC. It is translated as CASSMRGQGYTF.

The chain employs TRBV5-1 and TRBJ2-3; the D is unclear. CDR3 length equals 15 residues. Germline V gene lookup returns CDR1 SGHRS and CDR2 YFSETQ. Trimming stripped 2 bases from V and 0 bases from J, with 10 bases between. As DNA, the CDR3 is TGCGCCAGCAGCTTCGGCGGAAGTAGCACAGATACGCAGTATTTT. Its protein is CASSFGGSSTDTQYF. The full variable domain, rest sourced from reference TRBV5-1 and TRBJ2-3, is KAGVTQTPRYLIKTRGQQVTLSCSPISGHRSVSWYQQTPGQGLQFLFEYFSETQRNKGNFPGRFSGRQFSNSRSEMNVSTLELGDSALYLCASSFGGSSTDTQYFGPGTRLTVL.

This chain joins TRBV27 and TRBJ2-7, with 8 positions matching TRBD1. There are 12 residues in the CDR3. The germline V gene encodes CDR1 MNHEY and CDR2 SMNVEV (reference sequence). Unmatched junction bases numbered 7, after V lost 8 bases and J lost 7 bases. The CDR3 DNA reads as TGTGCCAGCGGGACAGGCACGGGGGAGCAGTACTTC. This encodes CASGTGTGEQYF.